This entry lists 13 T cell receptor beta chains sequenced from one sample in a study of patients and donors after allogeneic stem cell transplantation. TCRdb reprocessed the RT-PCR reads via MiXCR and lists one record per CDR3 protein. Among over 130,000 distinct CDR3 sequences, approximately 37% were seen once, and the ten largest hold 50%. Material for sequencing was blood, either unsorted or a sorted T cell fraction (not recorded which). Receptors were obtained from a human donor who was either an allogeneic HSCT recipient or a stem cell or donor lymphocyte infusion donor (not recorded which). It is not recorded whose cells these are; they may come from a transplant donor.

The V call is TRBV5-1, the J call TRBJ2-7; TRBD1 matches at 10 bases. J lost 5 bases, V lost 2 bases, and 4 bases had no gene match. Germline CDR1 reads SGHRS; CDR2 reads YFSETQ. The CDR3 has 14 residues. The CDR3 loop reads CASSLGQGVDEQYV. CDR3 sequence (DNA): TGCGCCAGCAGCTTAGGACAGGGGGTTGACGAGCAGTACGTC.

This clonotype was observed a few times. The V and J genes are TRBV4-3 and TRBJ1-2; D ambiguous. V was cut by 2 bases and J by 3 bases, with 13 bases left in between. Germline CDR1 LGHNA, CDR2 YSLEER. The CDR3 is 15 residues long. The CDR3 sequence: CASSQSGLGDYGYTF. CDR3 nucleotide sequence: TGCGCCAGCAGCCAATCGGGCCTTGGGGACTATGGCTACACCTTC.

The chain recombines TRBV4-1 with TRBJ1-4; D is ambiguous. V shed 6 bases and J shed 8 bases, with 16 bases lying between them. Per the germline V gene, CDR1 is MGHRA and CDR2 is YSYEKL. The CDR3 loop spans 14 amino acids. The CDR3: CASSPIFDGEKLFF. CDR3 bases: TGCGCCAGCAGTCCAATCTTCGACGGGGAAAAACTGTTTTTT.

There are many counts of this clonotype. The V and J genes are TRBV12-3 or TRBV12-4 and TRBJ2-7, with D maybe TRBD2 (6 bases). Trimming cost V 6 bases and J 3 bases, with 12 bases left between them. The CDR3 runs to 13 residues. The CDR3: CASSLGGYYEQYF. CDR3 DNA: TGTGCCAGCAGCCTTGGGGGGTACTACGAGCAGTACTTC.

In regard to this clonotype: The junction and the germline gene differ at one end; a read error may be behind it. V gene TRBV5-1 combines with J gene TRBJ2-2; TRBD2 is a possible D gene (7 bases). This CDR3 is 15 amino acids long. CDR1 SGHRS and CDR2 YFSETQ come from the germline V gene. CDR3 sequence reads: CASGFWRGLTGELFF. The CDR3 bases are TGCGCCAGCGGCTTCTGGCGGGGGCTAACCGGGGAGCTGTTTTTT.

The rearrangement uses TRBV6-5 and TRBJ1-6; tentatively, D is TRBD1 (5 bases). The CDR3 is made up of 14 amino acids. Germline loops: CDR1 MNHEY, CDR2 SVGAGI. The ends were cut back, 6 bases at V and 9 bases at J, with 15 bases in the middle. In DNA, the CDR3 is TGTGCCAGCAGGCCGGGACTCTTAGGTTCACCCCTCCACTTT. It codes for CASRPGLLGSPLHF.

This clonotype was seen only once. This chain joins TRBV7-9 and TRBJ2-3; weak D call: TRBD2 (5 bases). Germline-derived CDR1 and CDR2 are SEHNR and FQNEAQ (reference sequence). The CDR3 consists of 15 residues. Trimming removed 4 bases at V and 0 bases at J, with 11 bases between. The DNA of the CDR3 is TGTGCCAGCAGCTCCCCTCGAGGGAGCACAGATACGCAGTATTTT. As protein: CASSSPRGSTDTQYF.

Many counts were recorded for this clonotype. V usage is TRBV27 and J usage is TRBJ1-2; 7 bases are shared with TRBD1. The J segment lost 5 bases and the V segment lost 3 bases, leaving 3 bases of the junction unmatched. This CDR3 has 13 residues. Germline V CDR1 and CDR2: MNHEY, SMNVEV (reference sequence). The CDR3 region is CASSLSRGYGYTF. As DNA, the CDR3 is TGTGCCAGCAGTTTGTCCAGGGGGTATGGCTACACCTTC.

This clonotype was observed many times. The chain recombines TRBV6-5 with TRBJ1-2, with D unresolved. V was shortened by 8 bases and J by 1 base, with 8 bases between the two germline ends. This CDR3 contains 12 residues. CDR1 is MNHEY, CDR2 SVGAGI, per germline. This chain's CDR3 is CASLRRNYGYTF. In nucleotides, the CDR3 is TGTGCCAGCTTGCGGCGTAACTATGGCTACACCTTC.

V usage is TRBV2 and J usage is TRBJ1-2, with D possibly being TRBD1 (5 bases). CDR3 length: 15 residues. Germline V gene lookup returns CDR1 SNHLY and CDR2 FYNNEI. V was trimmed by 0 bases and J by 8 bases, leaving 16 bases between them. The CDR3 DNA sequence: TGTGCCAGCAGTGAAGCGCTTCGGGGGAAGGACGGCTACACCTTC. It translates to CASSEALRGKDGYTF.

This clonotype came up a few times. The chain couples TRBV20-1 to TRBJ1-1; D not certain. V was pared by 5 bases and J by 4 bases, with 14 bases between. CDR3 size: 13 residues. The germline CDR1 and CDR2 sequences are DFQATT and SNEGSKA (reference sequence). This CDR3 is CSALGGRGTEAFF. The CDR3 bases are TGCAGTGCTCTCGGAGGGAGAGGCACTGAAGCTTTCTTT.

The V call is TRBV7-9, the J call TRBJ2-3; the D is unclear. CDR1 SEHNR and CDR2 FQNEAQ come from the germline V gene (reference sequence). CDR3 size: 14 residues. V lost 4 bases, J lost 0 bases, and 8 bases lay in between. CDR3 loop: CASSSLTSTDTQYF. The CDR3 coding sequence is TGTGCCAGCAGCTCCTTGACTAGCACAGATACGCAGTATTTT.

CDR3 coding DNA: TGTGCCAGCAGCTTTGTTGGCGTGAACACTGAAGCTTTCTTT. Amino acid sequence: CASSFVGVNTEAFF. The V call is TRBV5-6, the J call TRBJ1-1; D gene uncertain. This CDR3 has 14 amino acids. Per the germline V gene, CDR1 is SGHDT and CDR2 is YYEEEE. Trimming took 2 bases from V and 0 from J, leaving 8 bases between them.